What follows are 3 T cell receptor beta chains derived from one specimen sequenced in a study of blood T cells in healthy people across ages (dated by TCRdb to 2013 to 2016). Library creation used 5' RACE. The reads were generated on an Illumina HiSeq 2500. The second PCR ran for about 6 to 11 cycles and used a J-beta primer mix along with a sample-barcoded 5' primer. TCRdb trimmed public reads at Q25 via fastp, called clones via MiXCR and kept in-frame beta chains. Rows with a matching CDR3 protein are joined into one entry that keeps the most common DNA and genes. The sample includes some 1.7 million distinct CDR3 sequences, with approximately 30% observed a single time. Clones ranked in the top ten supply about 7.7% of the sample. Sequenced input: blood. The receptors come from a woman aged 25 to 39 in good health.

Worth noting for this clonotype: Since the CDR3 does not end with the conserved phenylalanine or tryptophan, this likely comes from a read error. The CDR3 protein is CASSSRDEQFL. CDR3 in DNA: TGTGCCAGCAGTTCGAGGGATGAGCAGTTCCTC. The chain couples TRBV28 to TRBJ2-1, with D perhaps TRBD2 (5 bases). This CDR3 spans 11 amino acids. Germline lookup yields CDR1 MDHEN and CDR2 SYDVKM. Trimming took off 4 bases at V and 8 bases at J, with 6 bases between the two ends.

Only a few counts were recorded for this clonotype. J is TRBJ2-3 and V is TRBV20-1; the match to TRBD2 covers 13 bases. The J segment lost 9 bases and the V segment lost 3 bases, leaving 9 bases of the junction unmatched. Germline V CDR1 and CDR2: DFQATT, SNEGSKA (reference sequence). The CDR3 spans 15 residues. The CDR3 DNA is TGCAGTGCTAGTACTAGCGGGGGGGCAGGGGAGACGCAGTATTTT. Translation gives CSASTSGGAGETQYF.

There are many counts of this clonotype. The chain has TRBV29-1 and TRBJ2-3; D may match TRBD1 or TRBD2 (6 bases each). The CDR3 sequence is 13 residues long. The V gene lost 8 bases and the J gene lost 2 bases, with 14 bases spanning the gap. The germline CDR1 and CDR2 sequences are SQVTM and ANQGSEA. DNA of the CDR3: TGCAGCTCAGTAGGGGGGAACACAGATACGCAGTATTTT. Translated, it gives CSSVGGNTDTQYF.